These 32 T cell receptor beta chains share one sample of origin, sequenced in a study of cytomegalovirus exposure and HLA in healthy donors. PCR used 60 Vbeta primers and 13 Jbeta primers. Assay used: immunoSEQ multiplex PCR; TCRdb lists only in-frame clones, some missing. The table records about 73,000 clones, 60% to 75% of them present only once. The sequencing sample was made of PBMCs. The source is a man between 65 and 85 years old in good health and CMV-seronegative.

This clone was found once. This CDR3 reads CASRGDATPSGANVLTF. The CDR3 DNA reads TGTGCCAGCAGGGGCGATGCTACCCCCTCTGGGGCCAACGTCCTGACTTTC. The chain employs TRBV7-9 and TRBJ2-6; D gene uncertain. There are 17 residues in the CDR3. Trimming left V 6 bases short and J 0 bases short, with 15 bases between. Per germline, CDR1 SEHNR and CDR2 FQNEAQ (reference sequence).

This clone was observed a handful of times. J is TRBJ2-1 and V is TRBV9; maybe TRBD2 (6 bases). Trimming removed 3 bases from V and 0 bases from J, with 7 bases in between. From germline, CDR1 is SGDLS and CDR2 YYNGEE. CDR3 length equals 14 residues. The CDR3 coding sequence is TGTGCCAGCAGCGCCGGGAGCTCCTACAATGAGCAGTTCTTC. It codes for CASSAGSSYNEQFF.

This clone was seen more than once but under ten times. This chain uses TRBV5-4 with TRBJ1-1; D gene unclear. The germline V gene has CDR1 SGHNT and CDR2 YYREEE (reference sequence). This CDR3 region has 15 residues. V dropped 4 bases and J dropped 1 base, with 14 bases sitting between them. The CDR3 DNA is TGTGCCAGCAGCCTAGACGGACGGGGGAACACTGAAGCTTTCTTT. This codes for CASSLDGRGNTEAFF.

J is TRBJ1-5 and V is TRBV6-1; maybe TRBD1 (6 bases). This CDR3 contains 14 residues. Looked up from germline, CDR1 is MNHNS and CDR2 is SASEGT. V lost 8 bases, J lost 5 bases, and 16 bases lay in between. Written as DNA, the CDR3 is TGTGCCAGCCGGGGACATTCGATGGATCAGCCCCAGCATTTT. As protein: CASRGHSMDQPQHF.

The J gene is TRBJ1-5, the V gene TRBV18; a possible D gene is TRBD1 (5 bases). The CDR3 has 15 amino acids. The V end was cut by 8 bases, the J end by 0 bases, with 14 bases between. Germline-derived CDR1 and CDR2 are KGHSH and LQKENI. DNA for the CDR3: TGTGCCAGCACCGAGACAGTTAATAGCAATCAGCCCCAGCATTTT. Translation: CASTETVNSNQPQHF.

The chain joins TRBV11-1 to TRBJ2-7; 8 positions match TRBD2. Losses at the gene ends were 5 bases for V and 5 bases for J; bases not matched to a gene: 11. CDR1 is SGHAT and CDR2 is FQDESV in the germline V gene (reference sequence). CDR3 length equals 15 residues. The CDR3 DNA reads as TGTGCCAGCAGCCACCGCCGGGAGGGCCTTAACGAGCAGTACTTC. This codes for CASSHRREGLNEQYF. Full variable domain (missing parts from reference TRBV11-1 and TRBJ2-7): EAEVAQSPRYKITEKSQAVAFWCDPISGHATLYWYRQILGQGPELLVQFQDESVVDDSQLPKDRFSAERLKGVDSTLKIQPAELGDSAMYLCASSHRREGLNEQYFGPGTRLTVT.

The V call is TRBV7-9, the J call TRBJ2-1; no definite D call. The germline CDR1 and CDR2 sequences are SEHNR and FQNEAQ (reference sequence). Trimming pared 3 bases from V and 0 bases from J, leaving 6 bases between. This CDR3 spans 14 amino acids. The CDR3 nucleotides are TGTGCCAGCAGCTTTGCGAGCTCCTACAATGAGCAGTTCTTC. Its protein product is CASSFASSYNEQFF.

This clone was observed a few times. The chain links TRBV6-1 to TRBJ1-4; tentative D call: TRBD1 (5 bases). Per the germline V gene, CDR1 is MNHNS and CDR2 is SASEGT. The ends were cut back, 0 bases at V and 13 bases at J, with 9 bases in the middle. The CDR3 sequence is 12 residues long. CDR3 sequence (DNA): TGTGCCAGCAGTGAAGCGGGGGGAGGACTGTTTTTT. Protein product: CASSEAGGGLFF.

This chain links TRBV7-2 with TRBJ2-4, with TRBD1 matching over 7 bases. This CDR3 contains 15 residues. V lost 5 bases, J lost 1 base, and 5 bases stayed unmatched. Germline values: CDR1 SGHTA, CDR2 FQGNSA. CDR3 loop: CASSAEQGAKNIQYF. The CDR3 coding sequence is TGTGCCAGCAGCGCCGAACAGGGGGCCAAAAACATTCAGTACTTC.

V usage is TRBV11-2 and J usage is TRBJ2-1, with a tentative D call TRBD1 (5 bases). CDR1 is SGHAT and CDR2 is FQNNGV in the germline V gene. This CDR3 region has 15 residues. The V end lost 6 bases, the J end lost 2 bases, and 14 bases lay between the germline ends. CDR3 in amino acids: CASRRIQGTYNEQFF. The DNA of the CDR3 is TGTGCCAGCAGGCGGATTCAGGGAACCTACAATGAGCAGTTCTTC.

The chain joins TRBV10-3 to TRBJ1-1, with TRBD1 identical over 7 bases. The trim removed 0 bases at V and 4 bases at J, leaving 2 bases unmatched. The V gene's germline CDR1 is ENHRY and CDR2 SYGVKD. CDR3 length: 14 residues. CDR3 sequence: CAISESTGPTEAFF. CDR3 nucleotides: TGTGCCATCAGTGAGTCGACAGGGCCCACTGAAGCTTTCTTT.

This chain connects TRBV18 to TRBJ2-1; 10 nucleotides line up with TRBD2. The CDR3 has 15 amino acids. Germline-derived CDR1 and CDR2 are KGHSH and LQKENI. The V segment lost 0 bases and the J segment 8 bases; nucleotides outside the gene matches: 4. DNA of the CDR3: TGTGCCAGCTCACCACCTAGCGGGAGGTGGGATGAGCAGTTCTTC. Protein sequence: CASSPPSGRWDEQFF.

This clone came up once. The chain combines TRBV7-9 with TRBJ2-2; 10 nucleotides agree with TRBD2. CDR3 length: 17 amino acids. Germline CDR1 is SEHNR and CDR2 is FQNEAQ (reference sequence). After removal of 1 base from V and 1 base from J, the junction contained 3 bases not matched to a gene. The CDR3 sequence: CASSLGLAGENTGELFF. In DNA form, the CDR3 reads TGTGCCAGCAGCTTAGGCCTAGCGGGGGAGAACACCGGGGAGCTGTTTTTT.

The chain employs TRBV19 and TRBJ2-3; TRBD2 aligns across 8 bases. V was pared by 5 bases and J by 2 bases, with 6 bases of the junction left unmatched. This CDR3 contains 15 residues. The germline CDR1 and CDR2 sequences are LNHDA and SQIVND (reference sequence). This chain's CDR3 is CASSRTRGDTDTQYF. The CDR3 DNA follows: TGTGCCAGTAGTCGGACGCGGGGGGACACAGATACGCAGTATTTT.

The rearrangement links TRBV7-6 to TRBJ2-1; 8 bases are a match to TRBD1. V shed 5 bases and J 7 bases; nucleotides not matched to a gene: 7. This CDR3 has 14 residues. Germline CDR1 and CDR2: SGHVS and FNYEAQ. The CDR3 coding sequence is TGTGCCAGCAGCCCGGACAGGGTTCGGAATGAGCAGTTCTTC. Its protein product is CASSPDRVRNEQFF.

This clone was recorded a few times. The chain combines TRBV5-1 with TRBJ1-4; D is ambiguous. The CDR3 totals 15 residues. V gave up 3 bases and J gave up 0 bases, with 9 bases separating them. Germline CDR1 reads SGHRS; CDR2 reads YFSETQ. Here the CDR3 reads CASSSYSATNEKLFF. CDR3 DNA: TGCGCCAGCAGCTCTTACAGTGCAACTAATGAAAAACTGTTTTTT.

The CDR3 sequence: CASSPSVQRMNTEAFF. The DNA for the CDR3 is TGTGCCAGCTCACCGTCGGTACAGAGAATGAACACTGAAGCTTTCTTT. V usage is TRBV18 and J usage is TRBJ1-1; D is ambiguous. Trimming removed 3 bases from V and 0 bases from J, with 14 bases in between. From germline, CDR1 is KGHSH and CDR2 LQKENI. The CDR3 has 16 amino acids.

This clone was seen a few times. J is TRBJ2-6 and V is TRBV5-1; the match to TRBD2 covers 7 bases. This CDR3 is 18 amino acids long. CDR1 is SGHRS, CDR2 YFSETQ, per germline. Trimming took 0 bases from V and 0 from J; bases not matched to a gene: 6. This chain's CDR3 is CASSLGGGLGSGANVLTF. In nucleotides, the CDR3 is TGCGCCAGCAGCTTGGGGGGGGGACTGGGCTCTGGGGCCAACGTCCTGACTTTC.

The V gene is TRBV7-2, the J gene TRBJ1-1; D not certain. V lost 2 bases, J lost 1 base, and 8 bases lay in between. Germline loops: CDR1 SGHTA, CDR2 FQGNSA. The CDR3 sequence is 14 residues long. The CDR3 DNA follows: TGTGCCAGCAGCTTAAGTTTGGCGAACACTGAAGCTTTCTTT. Translated, it gives CASSLSLANTEAFF.

The V call is TRBV28, the J call TRBJ1-1; no clear D. V dropped 1 base and J dropped 0 bases, with 9 bases sitting between them. This CDR3 spans 15 amino acids. Looked up from germline, CDR1 is MDHEN and CDR2 is SYDVKM. CDR3 sequence (DNA): TGTGCCAGCAGTTTATTGACGGGTCTGAACACTGAAGCTTTCTTT. Encoded protein: CASSLLTGLNTEAFF.

This clone appeared a few times. This chain connects TRBV6-1 to TRBJ1-6; 8 bases agree with TRBD1. V gave up 6 bases and J gave up 4 bases; unmatched junction bases: 5. Germline V gene data show CDR1 as MNHNS and CDR2 as SASEGT. The CDR3 is made up of 15 amino acids. The CDR3 protein is CASRDRDGYNSPLHF. The CDR3 coding sequence is TGTGCCAGCAGGGACAGGGACGGGTATAATTCACCCCTCCACTTT.

This chain connects TRBV5-1 to TRBJ2-3; 14 bases line up with TRBD2. V lost 4 bases and J lost 3; bases outside the gene matches: 4. This CDR3 is 16 amino acids long. Germline loops: CDR1 SGHRS, CDR2 YFSETQ. The chain's CDR3 is CASSPGTSGGTDTQYF. For the CDR3, the DNA is TGCGCCAGCAGCCCCGGGACTAGCGGGGGTACAGATACGCAGTATTTT.

This chain connects TRBV7-6 to TRBJ2-1; TRBD2 is a possible D gene (6 bases). CDR1 is SGHVS and CDR2 is FNYEAQ in the germline V gene. With 8 bases removed from V and 8 bases from J, the gap between germline ends came to 22 bases. CDR3 length equals 15 residues. CDR3 sequence: CASGLGGVPLDEQFF. CDR3 bases: TGTGCCAGCGGACTTGGCGGGGTCCCTTTGGATGAGCAGTTCTTC.

This clone was counted only a few times. This rearrangement joins TRBV28 to TRBJ2-7; possibly TRBD2 for D (5 bases). The CDR3 sequence is 15 residues long. CDR1 is MDHEN and CDR2 is SYDVKM in the germline V gene. V lost 6 bases to trimming and J lost 5 bases, with 20 bases between them. CDR3 in amino acids: CASSPTRILYHEQYF. The CDR3 bases are TGTGCCAGCAGCCCTACTAGAATTTTGTACCACGAGCAGTACTTC.

The rearrangement uses TRBV7-2 and TRBJ1-3; D not certain. This CDR3 region has 16 residues. V lost 1 base and J lost 4, with 14 bases in between. Germline CDR1 reads SGHTA; CDR2 reads FQGNSA. The CDR3 here is CASSLGAGNEGNTIYF. CDR3 in DNA: TGTGCCAGCAGCTTAGGGGCAGGCAACGAGGGAAACACCATATATTTT.

The V call is TRBV29-1, the J call TRBJ2-6, with D hard to call. The CDR3 is made up of 14 amino acids. CDR1 and CDR2 (germline): SQVTM, ANQGSEA. Trimming took 3 bases from V and 1 from J, leaving 7 bases between them. The CDR3 protein is CSVDVTSGANVLTF. The CDR3 nucleotides are TGCAGCGTTGATGTGACTTCTGGGGCCAACGTCCTGACTTTC.

The V and J genes are TRBV14 and TRBJ2-5, with 10 bases lining up with TRBD2. The J call may be faulty, since TRBJ2-7 better matches the DNA end. The germline V gene has CDR1 SGHDN and CDR2 FVKESK. The CDR3 spans 17 residues. The CDR3 coding sequence is TGTGCCAGCAGCCCGTCACCGGGACTAGCGCCGACCTACGAGCAGTACTTC. Its translation: CASSPSPGLAPTYEQYF.

The chain combines TRBV18 with TRBJ1-5, with D perhaps TRBD1 (5 bases). This CDR3 has 13 amino acids. Trimming stripped 3 bases from V and 5 bases from J, with 8 bases between. Germline V gene sequence: CDR1 KGHSH, CDR2 LQKENI. The CDR3 DNA is TGTGCCAGCTCACCGGGGGGGGATCAGCCCCAGCATTTT. Protein product: CASSPGGDQPQHF.

CDR3 in DNA: TGCGCCAGCAGCCGCGTCCGGGACAGCAACTATGGCTACACCTTC. Translating gives CASSRVRDSNYGYTF. This sequence joins TRBV4-3 and TRBJ1-2, with 7 bases that match TRBD1. Looked up from germline, CDR1 is LGHNA and CDR2 is YSLEER. The V gene end was trimmed by 4 bases and the J gene end by 2 bases; junction bases not matched to a gene: 7. CDR3 length: 15 amino acids.

The chain couples TRBV5-4 to TRBJ2-5; perhaps TRBD1 as D (6 bases). The germline gives CDR1 SGHNT, CDR2 YYREEE (reference sequence). V lost 6 bases to trimming and J lost 1 base, with 10 bases between them. This CDR3 is 13 amino acids long. This CDR3 reads CASNPTGQETQYF. The CDR3 DNA reads as TGTGCCAGCAACCCGACAGGCCAAGAGACCCAGTACTTC. Based on the CDR3 plus reference TRBV5-4 and TRBJ2-5, the full variable domain is ETGVTQSPTHLIKTRGQQVTLRCSSQSGHNTVSWYQQALGQGPQFIFQYYREEENGRGNFPPRFSGLQFPNYSSELNVNALELDDSALYLCASNPTGQETQYFGPGTRLLVL.

This chain links TRBV7-6 with TRBJ2-1, with a possible D match to TRBD1 (6 bases). Per the germline V gene, CDR1 is SGHVS and CDR2 is FNYEAQ. Trimming took off 5 bases at V and 10 bases at J, with 18 bases between the two ends. The CDR3 loop spans 14 amino acids. CDR3 DNA: TGTGCCAGCAGCATAGGCACAGGGCGGCCGGAGCAGTTCTTC. It is translated as CASSIGTGRPEQFF.

The chain joins TRBV21-1 to TRBJ2-5; whether TRBD2, the table's D call, matches the DNA was not checked. TRBV21-1 is a pseudogene locus. The CDR3 spans 15 residues. The CDR3 DNA reads as TGTGCCAGCAGTCCTCGGAGGGGACTTGGGGAGACCCAGTACTTC. Translating it yields CASSPRRGLGETQYF.